The clone carrying this TCR beta chain was observed a handful of times. Its antigen is not known. Template-switching 5'RACE yielded the TCR cDNA; a universal primer site and UMIs were added in the process. TCRdb independently ran MiXCR on the 5' RACE reads; one entry per CDR3 protein. This table has about 360,000 distinct CDR3 sequences, over 5% appearing once. This sample is drawn from a study of T cells after yellow fever vaccination. Whole-study findings and limits: There was a possibility that FACS-sorted repertoires contained abundant clonotypes contaminating from the bulk population.

V was pared by 4 bases and J by 8 bases, with 8 bases of the junction left unmatched. Germline V gives CDR1 SGHRS, CDR2 YFSETQ. The CDR3 extends over 15 amino acids. Source: PBMCs, taken 5 days after the yellow fever booster vaccination. The chain couples TRBV5-1 to TRBJ2-1; the match to TRBD1 covers 11 bases. This TCR came from a man aged 30-40 years who received the YFV17D yellow fever vaccine. The CDR3, as DNA: TGCGCCAGCAGCCTGGGACAGGGGGGGAACGATGAGCAGTTCTTC. This codes for CASSLGQGGNDEQFF.